A single sample is the source of the 14 T cell receptor beta chains below, sequenced in a study of CD8 T cells in ankylosing spondylitis. Study outcomes and limitations: Seemingly distinctive of ankylosing spondylitis blood was a TCR beta motif formed by eight highly homologous variants.

Using its own MiXCR run on the 5' RACE reads, TCRdb lists one record per CDR3 protein. The data show about 700,000 distinct CDR3 sequences, roughly 19% seen once. The antigens these receptors bind are not known. The material sequenced was blood, either unsorted or a sorted T cell fraction (not recorded which). These receptors came from a male donor with ankylosing spondylitis.

The chain employs TRBV2 and TRBJ2-7; D call uncertain. The CDR3 spans 14 residues. The germline CDR1 and CDR2 sequences are SNHLY and FYNNEI. Between the trimmed V and J ends, which lost 4 bases and 3 bases, there was a span of 13 bases. CDR3 in DNA: TGTGCCAGCAGTGTCTTGCTGGGATTCTACGAGCAGTACTTC. It is translated as CASSVLLGFYEQYF.

The chain employs TRBV7-2 and TRBJ2-7; 7 nucleotides match TRBD2. The CDR3 covers 13 residues. Trimming took 5 bases from V and 2 from J; bases not matched to a gene: 3. Germline V gene data show CDR1 as SGHTA and CDR2 as FQGNSA. CDR3: CASSIGLAYEQYF. The DNA of the CDR3 is TGTGCCAGCAGCATAGGACTAGCCTACGAGCAGTACTTC. The entire variable domain, with the rest obtained from reference TRBV7-2 and TRBJ2-7, is as follows: GAGVSQSPSNKVTEKGKDVELRCDPISGHTALYWYRQSLGQGLEFLIYFQGNSAPDKSGLPSDRFSAERTGGSVSTLTIQRTQQEDSAVYLCASSIGLAYEQYFGPGTRLTVT.

This clonotype was detected only a few times. The chain couples TRBV3-1 to TRBJ2-1, with D possibly TRBD2 on 6 matching bases. V lost 10 bases and J lost 0, with 13 bases in between. Germline V gene data show CDR1 as LGHDT and CDR2 as YNNKEL (reference sequence). CDR3 length equals 14 residues. CDR3: CATSSGSSYNEQFF. The DNA of the CDR3 is TGTGCCACCTCCTCCGGGAGCTCCTACAATGAGCAGTTCTTC.

This rearrangement joins TRBV20-1 to TRBJ2-7; TRBD2 agrees at 7 bases. Germline CDR1 reads DFQATT; CDR2 reads SNEGSKA (reference sequence). The CDR3 extends over 15 amino acids. Losses at the gene ends were 2 bases for V and 2 bases for J; bases not matched to a gene: 9. CDR3 nucleotides: TGCAGTGCTAGACGAGGCGGGAGTACCACCTACGAGCAGTACTTC. Amino acid sequence: CSARRGGSTTYEQYF.

The chain recombines TRBV3-1 with TRBJ2-7; D perhaps matches TRBD2 (5 bases). Germline CDR1 LGHDT, CDR2 YNNKEL (reference sequence). With 1 base removed from V and 4 bases from J, the gap between germline ends came to 8 bases. The CDR3 is 13 residues long. The CDR3 coding sequence is TGTGCCAGCAGCCAAGCGGGAAGATACGAGCAGTACTTC. The encoded protein is CASSQAGRYEQYF.

At least ten counts were recorded for this clonotype. This chain joins TRBV5-1 and TRBJ2-7, with 9 bases aligning to TRBD2. V lost 2 bases to trimming and J lost 1 base; unmatched junction nucleotides: 7. The CDR3 has 16 amino acids. Germline values: CDR1 SGHRS, CDR2 YFSETQ. The CDR3 DNA follows: TGCGCCAGCAGCTTTGCGGGAGGGCGATTATCCTACGAGCAGTACTTC. Protein: CASSFAGGRLSYEQYF.

This clonotype was detected a few times. The J gene is TRBJ2-1, the V gene TRBV12-3 or TRBV12-4; tentative D call: TRBD2 (7 bases). This CDR3 region has 15 residues. Trimming took 7 bases from V and 6 from J, leaving 19 bases between them. The CDR3 coding sequence is TGTGCCAGCAAACGAGGGGAGGGGGGGTTCAATGAGCAGTTCTTC. Translated: CASKRGEGGFNEQFF.

This clonotype showed up just a few times. This chain connects TRBV29-1 to TRBJ2-7; TRBD1 is a possible D gene (5 bases). Germline V CDR1 and CDR2: SQVTM, ANQGSEA. Trimming left V 4 bases short and J 5 bases short, with 9 bases between. CDR3 size: 11 residues. The CDR3 here is CSVVGDHEQYF. The CDR3 bases are TGCAGCGTTGTAGGGGATCACGAGCAGTACTTC.

The table lists this clonotype with a few counts. The V gene is TRBV7-6, the J gene TRBJ2-3; 8 bases are shared with TRBD2. The germline gives CDR1 SGHVS, CDR2 FNYEAQ. CDR3 size: 15 residues. The trim removed 2 bases at V and 1 base at J, leaving 2 bases unmatched. The CDR3 spells CASSLILAGTDTQYF. The CDR3, as DNA: TGTGCCAGCAGCTTAATACTAGCGGGCACAGATACGCAGTATTTT.

This clonotype has only a few counts. This chain joins TRBV14 and TRBJ1-2; D not certain. The V and J ends lost 4 bases and 11 bases respectively, with 11 bases between them. Looked up from germline, CDR1 is SGHDN and CDR2 is FVKESK. The CDR3 length is 11 residues. The DNA of the CDR3 is TGTGCCAGCAGCCCCGGACGGGGTTACACCTTC. It yields the protein CASSPGRGYTF.

This chain links TRBV2 with TRBJ1-2, with no clear D. Germline V gene lookup returns CDR1 SNHLY and CDR2 FYNNEI. The length of the CDR3 is 16 residues. V dropped 5 bases and J dropped 1 base, with 17 bases sitting between them. As DNA, the CDR3 is TGTGCCAGCAGTCCCTGGGAGCGAATGTATAACTATGGCTACACCTTC. This codes for CASSPWERMYNYGYTF.

This clonotype was counted a few times. The chain combines TRBV7-2 with TRBJ1-5; D uncertain. This CDR3 has 16 amino acids. Trimming pared 3 bases from V and 0 bases from J, leaving 12 bases between. Germline CDR1 reads SGHTA; CDR2 reads FQGNSA. CDR3 sequence: CASSLNSPYSNQPQHF. In DNA, the CDR3 is TGTGCCAGCAGCTTGAACAGCCCATATAGCAATCAGCCCCAGCATTTT.

The J gene is TRBJ1-4, the V gene TRBV3-1; D is uncertain. Trimming removed 2 bases at V and 15 bases at J, with 16 bases between. The CDR3 totals 13 residues. Germline loops: CDR1 LGHDT, CDR2 YNNKEL (reference sequence). CDR3 residues: CASSQRRKPRVFF. In nucleotides, the CDR3 is TGTGCCAGCAGCCAAAGACGGAAACCAAGGGTGTTTTTT.

This clonotype was counted ten times or more. This sequence joins TRBV12-3 or TRBV12-4 and TRBJ1-2, with D perhaps TRBD1 (5 bases). V lost 6 bases to trimming and J lost 8 bases, with 13 bases between them. The CDR3 covers 12 residues. CDR3 protein: CASSRTTDGYTF. The DNA of the CDR3 is TGTGCCAGCAGCCGGACGACAGACGGCTACACCTTC.